The T cell receptor beta chain under discussion was sequenced for a study of T cells in Graves' hyperthyroidism and ophthalmopathy. Findings and caveats of the study: Blood also showed most of the thyroid clonotypes that were expanded above 0.001. Model-based prediction identified ophthalmopathy a median 6.5 months prior to its onset.

V was trimmed by 8 bases and J by 1 base, leaving 11 bases between them. CDR3 length: 13 residues. Researchers amplified the TCR beta CDR3 regions from RNA transcripts. A first-round RT-PCR of the TCR CDR3 used the HTBI primer set. TCRdb fed the multiplex PCR reads into MiXCR, producing one record per CDR3 protein. The sample includes roughly 170,000 distinct CDR3 sequences, over 15% of them seen just once. This clonotype was observed at least ten times. Its specificity is unknown. Fresh peripheral blood, 7.5 to 10 ml, yielded the PBMCs. Sequencing was carried out using blood. The genes are TRBV12-3 or TRBV12-4 and TRBJ1-1, with D hard to call. The receptor was isolated from a woman in her fifties or sixties with Graves' hyperthyroidism. The CDR3 region is CASDEWGNTEAFF. Here the CDR3 DNA reads TGTGCCAGCGATGAATGGGGGAACACTGAAGCTTTCTTT.